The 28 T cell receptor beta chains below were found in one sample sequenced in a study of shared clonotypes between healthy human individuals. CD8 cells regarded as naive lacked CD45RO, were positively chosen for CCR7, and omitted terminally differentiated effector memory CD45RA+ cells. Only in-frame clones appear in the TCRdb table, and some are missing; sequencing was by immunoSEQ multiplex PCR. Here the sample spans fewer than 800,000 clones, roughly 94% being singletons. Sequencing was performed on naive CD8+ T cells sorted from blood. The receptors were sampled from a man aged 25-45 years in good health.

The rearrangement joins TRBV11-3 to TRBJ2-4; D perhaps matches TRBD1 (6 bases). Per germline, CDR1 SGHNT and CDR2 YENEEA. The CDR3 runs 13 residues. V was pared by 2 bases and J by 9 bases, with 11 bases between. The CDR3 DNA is TGTGCCAGCAGCTTAAGCACAGGGTTCATTCAGTACTTC. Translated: CASSLSTGFIQYF.

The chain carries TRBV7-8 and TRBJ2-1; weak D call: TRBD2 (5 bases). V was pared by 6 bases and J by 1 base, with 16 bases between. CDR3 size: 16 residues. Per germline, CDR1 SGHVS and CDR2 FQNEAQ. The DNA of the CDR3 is TGTGCCAGCAGGGGAGACACTAGTGATTCCTACAATGAGCAGTTCTTC. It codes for CASRGDTSDSYNEQFF. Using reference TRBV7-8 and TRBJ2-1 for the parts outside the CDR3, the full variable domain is GAGVSQSPRYKVAKRGQDVALRCDPISGHVSLFWYQQALGQGPEFLTYFQNEAQLDKSGLPSDRFFAERPEGSVSTLKIQRTQQEDSAVYLCASRGDTSDSYNEQFFGPGTRLTVL.

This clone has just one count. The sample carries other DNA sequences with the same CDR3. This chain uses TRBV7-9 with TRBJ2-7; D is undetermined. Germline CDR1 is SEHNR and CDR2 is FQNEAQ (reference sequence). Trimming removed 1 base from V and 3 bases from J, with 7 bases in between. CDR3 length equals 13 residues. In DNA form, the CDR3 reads TGTGCCAGCAGCTTAGATAGGAGCTACGAGCAGTACTTC. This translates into CASSLDRSYEQYF.

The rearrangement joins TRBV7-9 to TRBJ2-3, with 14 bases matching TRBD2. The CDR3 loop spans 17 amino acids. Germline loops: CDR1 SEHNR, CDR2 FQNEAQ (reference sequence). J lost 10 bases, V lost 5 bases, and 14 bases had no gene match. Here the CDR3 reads CASSGNRGLAGDWAQYF. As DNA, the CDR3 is TGTGCCAGCAGCGGTAACCGGGGACTAGCGGGGGATTGGGCGCAGTATTTT.

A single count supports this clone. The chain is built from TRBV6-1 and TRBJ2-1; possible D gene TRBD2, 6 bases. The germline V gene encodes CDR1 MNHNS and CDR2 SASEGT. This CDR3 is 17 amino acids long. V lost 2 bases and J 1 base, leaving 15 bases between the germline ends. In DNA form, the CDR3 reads TGTGCCAGCAGTGAAAACGGGGAGGCGATTTCCTACAATGAGCAGTTCTTC. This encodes CASSENGEAISYNEQFF.

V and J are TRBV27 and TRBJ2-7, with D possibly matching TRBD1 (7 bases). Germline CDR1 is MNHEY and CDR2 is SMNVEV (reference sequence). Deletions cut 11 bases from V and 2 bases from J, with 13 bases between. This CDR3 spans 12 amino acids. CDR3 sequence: CASGDRPYEQYF. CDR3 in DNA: TGTGCCTCGGGGGACAGACCCTACGAGCAGTACTTC.

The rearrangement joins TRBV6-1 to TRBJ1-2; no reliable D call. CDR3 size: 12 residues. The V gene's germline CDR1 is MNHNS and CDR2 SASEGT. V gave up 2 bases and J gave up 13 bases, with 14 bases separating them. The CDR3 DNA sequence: TGTGCCAGCAGTGAATTGAGTGCAGCGGCCACCTTC. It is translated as CASSELSAAATF.

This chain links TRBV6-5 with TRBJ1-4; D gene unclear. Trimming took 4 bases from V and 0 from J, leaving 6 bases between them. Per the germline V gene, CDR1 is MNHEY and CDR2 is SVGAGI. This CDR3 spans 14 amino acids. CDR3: CASSSATTNEKLFF. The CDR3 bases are TGTGCCAGCAGTTCCGCAACAACTAATGAAAAACTGTTTTTT.

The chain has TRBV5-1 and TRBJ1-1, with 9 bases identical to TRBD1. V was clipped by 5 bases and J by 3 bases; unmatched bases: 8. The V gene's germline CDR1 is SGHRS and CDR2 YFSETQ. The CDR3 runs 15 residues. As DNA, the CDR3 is TGCGCCAGCAGAGCGCCGGGACAGGGATACACTGAAGCTTTCTTT. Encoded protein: CASRAPGQGYTEAFF.

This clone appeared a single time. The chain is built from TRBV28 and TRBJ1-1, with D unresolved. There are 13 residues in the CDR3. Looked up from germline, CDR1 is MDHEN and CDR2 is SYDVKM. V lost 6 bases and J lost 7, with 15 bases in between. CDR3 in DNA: TGTGCCAGCAGCTCGGACCTTTTAGATGAAGCTTTCTTT. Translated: CASSSDLLDEAFF.

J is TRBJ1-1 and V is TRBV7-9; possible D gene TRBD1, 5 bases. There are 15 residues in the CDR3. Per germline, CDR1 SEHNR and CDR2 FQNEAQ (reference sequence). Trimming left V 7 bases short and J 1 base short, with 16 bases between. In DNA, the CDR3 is TGTGCCAGCAACCCGGAGGGGAATCCGAACACTGAAGCTTTCTTT. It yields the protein CASNPEGNPNTEAFF.

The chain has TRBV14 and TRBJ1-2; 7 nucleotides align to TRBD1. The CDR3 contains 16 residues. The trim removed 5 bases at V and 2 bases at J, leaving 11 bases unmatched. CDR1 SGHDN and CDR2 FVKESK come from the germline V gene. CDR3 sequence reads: CASSSRPGQLNYGYTF. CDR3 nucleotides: TGTGCCAGCAGCTCCCGTCCGGGACAGCTAAACTATGGCTACACCTTC.

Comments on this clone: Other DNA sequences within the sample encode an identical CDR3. The CDR3 reads CASSLSSVYEQYF. The CDR3 coding sequence is TGTGCCAGCAGTTTATCGTCGGTTTACGAGCAGTACTTC. V gene TRBV27 combines with J gene TRBJ2-7; no firm D call. CDR3 length equals 13 residues. Germline-derived CDR1 and CDR2 are MNHEY and SMNVEV (reference sequence). With 0 bases removed from V and 4 bases from J, the gap between germline ends came to 7 bases.

CDR3 sequence reads: CASSPQSNQPQHF. DNA for the CDR3: TGTGCCAGCTCCCCCCAGAGCAATCAGCCCCAGCATTTT. This chain uses TRBV18 with TRBJ1-5, with unresolved D. V was cut by 6 bases and J by 1 base, with 7 bases left in between. The CDR3 runs 13 residues. Germline CDR1 KGHSH, CDR2 LQKENI. Using reference TRBV18 and TRBJ1-5 for the parts outside the CDR3, the full variable domain is NAGVMQNPRHLVRRRGQEARLRCSPMKGHSHVYWYRQLPEEGLKFMVYLQKENIIDESGMPKERFSAEFPKEGPSILRIQQVVRGDSAAYFCASSPQSNQPQHFGDGTRLSIL.

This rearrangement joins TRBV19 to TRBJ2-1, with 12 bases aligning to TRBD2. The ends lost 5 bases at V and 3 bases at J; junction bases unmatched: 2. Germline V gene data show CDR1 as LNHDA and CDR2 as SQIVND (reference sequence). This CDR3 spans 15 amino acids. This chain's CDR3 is CASSRTSGIYNEQFF. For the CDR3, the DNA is TGTGCCAGTAGTCGGACTAGCGGGATCTACAATGAGCAGTTCTTC.

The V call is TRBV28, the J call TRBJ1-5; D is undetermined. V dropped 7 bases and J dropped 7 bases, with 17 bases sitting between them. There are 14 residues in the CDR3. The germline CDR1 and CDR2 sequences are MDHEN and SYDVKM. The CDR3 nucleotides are TGTGCCAGCACCCCCGGGAGGGCGGACCAGCCCCAGCATTTT. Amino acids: CASTPGRADQPQHF.

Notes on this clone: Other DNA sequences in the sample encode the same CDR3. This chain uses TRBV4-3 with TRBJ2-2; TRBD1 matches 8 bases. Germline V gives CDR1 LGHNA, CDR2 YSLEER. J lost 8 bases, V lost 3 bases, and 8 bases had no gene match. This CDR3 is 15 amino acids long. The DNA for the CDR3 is TGCGCCAGCAGCCAGGACTACAGGGGGACAGGGGAGCTGTTTTTT. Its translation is CASSQDYRGTGELFF.

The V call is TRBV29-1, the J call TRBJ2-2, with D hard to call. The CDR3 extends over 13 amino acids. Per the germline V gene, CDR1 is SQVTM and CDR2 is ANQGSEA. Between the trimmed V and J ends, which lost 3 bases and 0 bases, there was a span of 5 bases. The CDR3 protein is CSVDVTNTGELFF. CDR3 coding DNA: TGCAGCGTTGATGTCACGAACACCGGGGAGCTGTTTTTT.

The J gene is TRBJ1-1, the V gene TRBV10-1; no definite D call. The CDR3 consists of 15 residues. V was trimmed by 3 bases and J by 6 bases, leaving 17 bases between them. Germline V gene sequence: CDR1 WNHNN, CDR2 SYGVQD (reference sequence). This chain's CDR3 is CASSEVFGPGAEAFF. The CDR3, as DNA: TGCGCCAGCAGTGAAGTCTTTGGCCCAGGAGCTGAAGCTTTCTTT.

Here the CDR3 DNA reads TGTGCCAGCAGCGCACCCGCCTCGGGACTAAAACGGAAAAACATTCAGTACTTC. This sequence encodes CASSAPASGLKRKNIQYF. The V and J genes are TRBV9 and TRBJ2-4; TRBD2 agrees at 7 bases. The CDR3 is 18 amino acids. Germline CDR1 and CDR2: SGDLS and YYNGEE. After removal of 3 bases from V and 4 bases from J, the junction contained 16 bases not matched to a gene.

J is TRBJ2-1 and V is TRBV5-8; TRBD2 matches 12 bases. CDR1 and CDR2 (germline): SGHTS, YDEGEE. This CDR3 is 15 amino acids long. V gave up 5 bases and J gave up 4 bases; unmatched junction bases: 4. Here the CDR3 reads CASSFGLAGYNEQFF. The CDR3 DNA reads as TGTGCCAGCAGTTTTGGACTAGCGGGGTACAATGAGCAGTTCTTC.

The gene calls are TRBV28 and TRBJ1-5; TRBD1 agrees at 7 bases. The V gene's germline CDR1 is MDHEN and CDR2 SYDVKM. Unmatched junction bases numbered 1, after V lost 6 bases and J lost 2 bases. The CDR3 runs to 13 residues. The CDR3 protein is CASRGTGNQPQHF. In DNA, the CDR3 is TGTGCCAGCAGAGGGACAGGCAATCAGCCCCAGCATTTT.

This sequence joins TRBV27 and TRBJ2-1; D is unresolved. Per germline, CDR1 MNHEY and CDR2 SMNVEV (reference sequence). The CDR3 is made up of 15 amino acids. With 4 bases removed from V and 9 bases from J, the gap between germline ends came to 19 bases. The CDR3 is CASSYTQTGSTEQFF. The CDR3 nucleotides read TGTGCCAGCAGTTACACCCAAACTGGTTCCACTGAGCAGTTCTTC.

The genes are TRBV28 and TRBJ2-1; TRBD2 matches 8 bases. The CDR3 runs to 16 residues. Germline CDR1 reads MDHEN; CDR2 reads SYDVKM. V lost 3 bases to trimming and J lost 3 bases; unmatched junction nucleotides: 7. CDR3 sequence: CASSFERENLYNEQFF. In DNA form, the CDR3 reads TGTGCCAGCAGTTTCGAGCGGGAGAATCTCTACAATGAGCAGTTCTTC.

CDR3 in amino acids: CASSLDRGQTQNIQYF. DNA of the CDR3: TGCGCCAGCAGCTTGGACAGGGGGCAAACTCAAAACATTCAGTACTTC. This chain uses TRBV5-1 with TRBJ2-4; 9 nucleotides agree with TRBD1. This CDR3 contains 16 residues. The germline CDR1 and CDR2 sequences are SGHRS and YFSETQ. Germline trimming cut 0 bases from V and 5 bases from J; bases unmatched to any gene: 6.

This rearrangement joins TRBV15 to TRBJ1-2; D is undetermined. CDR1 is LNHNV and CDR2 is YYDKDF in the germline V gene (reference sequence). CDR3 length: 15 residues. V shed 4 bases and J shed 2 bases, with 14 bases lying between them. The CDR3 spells CATSNPGTLNYGYTF. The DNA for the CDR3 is TGTGCCACCAGCAATCCCGGCACCCTGAACTATGGCTACACCTTC.

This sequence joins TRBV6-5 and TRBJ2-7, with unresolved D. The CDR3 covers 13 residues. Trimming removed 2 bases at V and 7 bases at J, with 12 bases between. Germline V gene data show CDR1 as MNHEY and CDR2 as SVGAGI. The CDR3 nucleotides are TGTGCCAGCAGTTACGACCACAGAGCAGAGCAGTACTTC. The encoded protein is CASSYDHRAEQYF.

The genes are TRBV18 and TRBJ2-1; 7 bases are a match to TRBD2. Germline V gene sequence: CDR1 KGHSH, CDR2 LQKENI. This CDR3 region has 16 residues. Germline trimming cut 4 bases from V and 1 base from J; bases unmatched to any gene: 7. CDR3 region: CASSLPGLGSYNEQFF. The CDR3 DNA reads TGTGCCAGCTCACTTCCCGGACTAGGTTCCTACAATGAGCAGTTCTTC.